This TCR beta chain was identified in a study of cytomegalovirus exposure and HLA in healthy donors. The PCR was carried out with 60 Vbeta primers and 13 Jbeta primers. TCRdb's table, derived via immunoSEQ multiplex PCR, lists solely in-frame clones and lacks some. Here the sample spans 300,000 or so clones, 84% being singletons. Unmatched junction bases numbered 10, after V lost 3 bases and J lost 8 bases. Germline CDR1 LNHDA, CDR2 SQIVND (reference sequence). This CDR3 contains 16 residues. This clone was seen only once. The chain is built from TRBV19 and TRBJ2-1; 10 bases fit TRBD2. Sequencing input: PBMCs. This clonotype was obtained from a woman aged 40 to 50 in good health and CMV-seropositive. CDR3 nucleotide sequence: TGTGCCAGTAGTATTCCCAGCGGGAGGGCGGTGTATGAGCAGTTCTTC. It yields the protein CASSIPSGRAVYEQFF.